This record covers a single TCR beta chain. Its antigen is unknown. These data belong to a study of cytomegalovirus exposure and HLA in healthy donors. Whole-study context: Under 85% of more than 300 genotyped donors fell in the Caucasian-associated ancestry cluster. General study results and limits: In a later analysis, TCR association rates varied by HLA locus: DRB1 most, HLA-C fewest. Segments of the TCR beta V type were, in most cases, productive about 87% or about 30% of the time in an earlier analysis. Immune exposure data for these donors was limited to CMV serostatus.

Amplification used 60 Vbeta primers and 13 Jbeta primers. Profiled with immunoSEQ multiplex PCR; TCRdb holds only in-frame clones, not every one. The sample has about 160,000 clones; roughly 80% are singletons. Germline lookup yields CDR1 SGHAT and CDR2 FQNNGV. This CDR3 has 16 amino acids. V lost 4 bases to trimming and J lost 5 bases, with 19 bases between them. The V and J genes are TRBV11-2 and TRBJ2-3; a weak D match, TRBD1 (6 bases). The origin of this receptor is a man aged 45-65 years in good health and CMV-seropositive. Sequencing used PBMCs. In nucleotides, the CDR3 is TGTGCCAGCAGCTCGCGATTGGGATTAGGGGGAGATACGCAGTATTTT. It translates to CASSSRLGLGGDTQYF.